The 5 T cell receptor beta chains given below trace back to one sample, sequenced in a study of T-cell memory formation after mild COVID-19. TCRdb passed the 5' RACE reads through MiXCR, listing each CDR3 protein once. The sample yields roughly 130,000 distinct CDR3 sequences, about 17% seen once. Specimen: PBMCs or a T cell subset sorted from them (not recorded which). The receptors shown here come from an adult woman who had mild COVID-19 (a few samples of this study predate the infection). Cell type and time point are not known.

The table lists this clonotype with a few counts. The chain is built from TRBV7-3 and TRBJ2-2, with D unresolved. The CDR3 sequence is 14 residues long. The germline V gene encodes CDR1 SGHTA and CDR2 FQGTGA. V shed 6 bases and J shed 0 bases, with 8 bases lying between them. CDR3 in DNA: TGTGCCAGCAGGAACAGCCCGAACACCGGGGAGCTGTTTTTT. Amino acid sequence: CASRNSPNTGELFF.

Only a few counts were recorded for this clonotype. The chain has TRBV7-8 and TRBJ2-1; 7 nucleotides align to TRBD2. CDR1 is SGHVS and CDR2 is FQNEAQ in the germline V gene. This CDR3 is built from 16 residues. The ends lost 1 base at V and 3 bases at J; junction bases unmatched: 6. This CDR3 reads CASSLGTSALYNEQFF. In DNA, the CDR3 is TGTGCCAGCAGCTTAGGTACTAGCGCTCTCTACAATGAGCAGTTCTTC.

CDR3 loop: CASSVGQNSYNEQFF. The CDR3 coding sequence is TGTGCCAGCAGCGTAGGGCAAAACTCCTACAATGAGCAGTTCTTC. V usage is TRBV9 and J usage is TRBJ2-1; D is uncertain. The CDR3 spans 15 residues. Germline CDR1 reads SGDLS; CDR2 reads YYNGEE. V lost 0 bases and J 0 bases, leaving 7 bases between the germline ends.

In its sample, this clonotype was seen a few times. CDR3 nucleotides: TGTGCCAGCAGCCGCGAAACAGGGGCAGGGGCAGATACGCAGTATTTT. Its translation: CASSRETGAGADTQYF. This chain connects TRBV5-4 to TRBJ2-3; 7 nucleotides align to TRBD1. CDR3 length equals 16 residues. V shed 4 bases and J 4 bases; nucleotides not matched to a gene: 12. Germline assignment: CDR1 SGHNT and CDR2 YYREEE (reference sequence).

This clonotype was observed a few times. The chain uses TRBV27 and TRBJ1-2; D uncertain. Deletions cut 3 bases from V and 8 bases from J, with 16 bases between. CDR1 and CDR2 (germline): MNHEY, SMNVEV (reference sequence). This CDR3 has 14 amino acids. CDR3 protein: CASSLVSGLSGYTF. The DNA of the CDR3 is TGTGCCAGCAGTTTGGTTAGCGGGTTAAGCGGCTACACCTTC.